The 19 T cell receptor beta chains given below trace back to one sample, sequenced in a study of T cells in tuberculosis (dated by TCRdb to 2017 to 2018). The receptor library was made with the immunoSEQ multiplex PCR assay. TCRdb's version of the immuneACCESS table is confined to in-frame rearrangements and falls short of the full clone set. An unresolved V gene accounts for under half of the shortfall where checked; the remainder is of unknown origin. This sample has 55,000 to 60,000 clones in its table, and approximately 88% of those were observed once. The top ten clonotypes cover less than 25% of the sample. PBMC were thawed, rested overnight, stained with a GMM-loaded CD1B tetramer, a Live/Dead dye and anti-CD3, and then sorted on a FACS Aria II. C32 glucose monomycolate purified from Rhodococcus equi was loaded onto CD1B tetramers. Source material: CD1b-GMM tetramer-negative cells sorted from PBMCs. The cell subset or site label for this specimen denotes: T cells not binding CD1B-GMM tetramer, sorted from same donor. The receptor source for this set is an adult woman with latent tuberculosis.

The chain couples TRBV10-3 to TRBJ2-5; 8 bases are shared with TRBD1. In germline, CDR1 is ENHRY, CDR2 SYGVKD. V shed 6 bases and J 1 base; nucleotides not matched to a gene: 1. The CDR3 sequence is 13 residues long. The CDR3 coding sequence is TGTGCCATCAGGCAGGGGGCCCAAGAGACCCAGTACTTC. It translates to CAIRQGAQETQYF.

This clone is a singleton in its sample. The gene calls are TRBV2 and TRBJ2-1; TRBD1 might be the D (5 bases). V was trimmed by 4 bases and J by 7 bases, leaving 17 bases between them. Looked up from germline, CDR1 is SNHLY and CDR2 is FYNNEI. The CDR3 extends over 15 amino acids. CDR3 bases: TGTGCCAGCAGTGGGGCCGATAACTACAGGAATGAGCAGTTCTTC. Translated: CASSGADNYRNEQFF.

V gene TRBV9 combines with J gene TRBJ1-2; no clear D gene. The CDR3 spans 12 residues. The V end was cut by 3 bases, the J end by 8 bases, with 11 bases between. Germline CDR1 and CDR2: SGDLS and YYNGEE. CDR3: CASSGSWEGYTF. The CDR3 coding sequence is TGTGCCAGCAGCGGTAGTTGGGAGGGCTACACCTTC.

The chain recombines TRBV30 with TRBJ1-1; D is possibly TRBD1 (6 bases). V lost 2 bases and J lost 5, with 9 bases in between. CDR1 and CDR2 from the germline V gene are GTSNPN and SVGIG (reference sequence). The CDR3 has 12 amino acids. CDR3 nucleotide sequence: TGTGCCTGGAGTTTCCAGGGGACTGAAGCTTTCTTT. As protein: CAWSFQGTEAFF.

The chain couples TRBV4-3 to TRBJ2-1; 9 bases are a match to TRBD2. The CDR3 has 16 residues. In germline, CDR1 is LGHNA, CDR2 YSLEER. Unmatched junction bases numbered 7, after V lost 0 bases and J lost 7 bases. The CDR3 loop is CASSQDGISGSNEQFF. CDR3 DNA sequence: TGCGCCAGCAGCCAAGACGGGATTAGCGGGAGTAATGAGCAGTTCTTC.

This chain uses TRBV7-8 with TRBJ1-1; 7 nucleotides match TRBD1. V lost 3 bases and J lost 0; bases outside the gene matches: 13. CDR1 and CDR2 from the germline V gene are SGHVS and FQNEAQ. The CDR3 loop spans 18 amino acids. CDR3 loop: CASSLDPDRTILNTEAFF. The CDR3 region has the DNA TGTGCCAGCAGCTTGGATCCGGACAGGACGATCCTGAACACTGAAGCTTTCTTT.

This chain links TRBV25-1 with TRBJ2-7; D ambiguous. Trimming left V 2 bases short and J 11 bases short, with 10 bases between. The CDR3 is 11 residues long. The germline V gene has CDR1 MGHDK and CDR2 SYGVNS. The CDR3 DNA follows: TGTGCCAGCAGTGAAGGTAGAAATAAGTACTTC. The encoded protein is CASSEGRNKYF.

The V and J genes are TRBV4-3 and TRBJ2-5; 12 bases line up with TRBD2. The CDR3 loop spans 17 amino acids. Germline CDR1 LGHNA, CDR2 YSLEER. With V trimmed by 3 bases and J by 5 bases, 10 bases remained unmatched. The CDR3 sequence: CASSHGLAGMEAETQYF. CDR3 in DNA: TGCGCCAGCAGCCACGGACTAGCGGGAATGGAGGCTGAGACCCAGTACTTC.

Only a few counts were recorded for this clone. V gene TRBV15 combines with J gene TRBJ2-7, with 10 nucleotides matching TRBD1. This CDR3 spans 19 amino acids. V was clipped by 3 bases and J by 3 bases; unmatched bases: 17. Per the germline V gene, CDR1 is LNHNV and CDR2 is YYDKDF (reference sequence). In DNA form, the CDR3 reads TGTGCCACCAGCAGTACCCGGGACAGGGGCCGACGGGGGATCTACGAGCAGTACTTC. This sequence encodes CATSSTRDRGRRGIYEQYF.

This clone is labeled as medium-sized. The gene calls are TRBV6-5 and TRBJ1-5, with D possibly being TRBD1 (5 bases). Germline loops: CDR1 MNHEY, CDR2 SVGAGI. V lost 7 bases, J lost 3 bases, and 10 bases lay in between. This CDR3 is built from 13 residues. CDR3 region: CASTAGNNQPQHF. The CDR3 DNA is TGTGCCAGCACTGCAGGGAACAATCAGCCCCAGCATTTT.

The CDR3 region has the DNA TGTGCCAGCAGCTTAGATGGAGGGGCAGGAACTGCAACTAATGAAAAACTGTTTTTT. This sequence encodes CASSLDGGAGTATNEKLFF. The V gene is TRBV11-2, the J gene TRBJ1-4; TRBD1 is a possible D gene (5 bases). V lost 0 bases, J lost 0 bases, and 17 bases lay in between. This CDR3 is built from 19 residues. Germline values: CDR1 SGHAT, CDR2 FQNNGV.

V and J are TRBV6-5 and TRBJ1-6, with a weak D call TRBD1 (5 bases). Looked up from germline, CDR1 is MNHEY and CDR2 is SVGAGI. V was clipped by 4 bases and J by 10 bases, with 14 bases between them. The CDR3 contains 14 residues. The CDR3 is CASSLNTGVSPLHF. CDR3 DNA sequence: TGTGCCAGCAGTTTAAATACGGGGGTATCACCCCTCCACTTT.

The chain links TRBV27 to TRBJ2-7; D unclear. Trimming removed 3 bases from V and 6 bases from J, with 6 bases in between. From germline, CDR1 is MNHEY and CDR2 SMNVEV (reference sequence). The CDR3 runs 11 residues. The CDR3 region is CASSFNSEQYF. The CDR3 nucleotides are TGTGCCAGCAGTTTTAATTCCGAGCAGTACTTC.

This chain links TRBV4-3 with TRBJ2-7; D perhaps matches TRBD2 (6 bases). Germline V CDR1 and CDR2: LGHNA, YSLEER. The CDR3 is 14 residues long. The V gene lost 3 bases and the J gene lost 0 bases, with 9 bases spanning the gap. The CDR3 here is CASSQFSGSYEQYF. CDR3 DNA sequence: TGCGCCAGCAGCCAGTTTAGCGGCTCCTACGAGCAGTACTTC.

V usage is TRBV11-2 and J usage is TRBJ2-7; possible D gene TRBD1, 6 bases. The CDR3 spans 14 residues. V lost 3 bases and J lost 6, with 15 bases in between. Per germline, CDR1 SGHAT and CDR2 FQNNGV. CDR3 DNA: TGTGCCAGCAGCTTTAGGGGGAATTCTCGCGAGCAGTACTTC. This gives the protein CASSFRGNSREQYF.

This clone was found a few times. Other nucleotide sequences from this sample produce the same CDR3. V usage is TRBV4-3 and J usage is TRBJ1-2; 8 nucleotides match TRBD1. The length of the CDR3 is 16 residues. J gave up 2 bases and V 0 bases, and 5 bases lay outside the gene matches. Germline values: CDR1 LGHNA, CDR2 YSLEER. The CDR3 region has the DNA TGCGCCAGCAGCCAAGATCGACAGGGGCGGAACTATGGCTACACCTTC. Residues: CASSQDRQGRNYGYTF.

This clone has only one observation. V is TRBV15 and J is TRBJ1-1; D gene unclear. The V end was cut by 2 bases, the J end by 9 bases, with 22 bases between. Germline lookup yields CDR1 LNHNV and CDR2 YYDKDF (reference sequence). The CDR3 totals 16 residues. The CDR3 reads CATSRLVYRELSKAFF. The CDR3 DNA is TGTGCCACCAGCAGACTTGTATACCGGGAATTATCGAAAGCTTTCTTT.

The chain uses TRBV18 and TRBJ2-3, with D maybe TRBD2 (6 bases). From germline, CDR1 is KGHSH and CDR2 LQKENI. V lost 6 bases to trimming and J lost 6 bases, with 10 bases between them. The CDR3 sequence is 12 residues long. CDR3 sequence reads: CASSPGTDTQYF. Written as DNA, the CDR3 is TGTGCCAGCTCTCCCGGGACTGATACGCAGTATTTT.

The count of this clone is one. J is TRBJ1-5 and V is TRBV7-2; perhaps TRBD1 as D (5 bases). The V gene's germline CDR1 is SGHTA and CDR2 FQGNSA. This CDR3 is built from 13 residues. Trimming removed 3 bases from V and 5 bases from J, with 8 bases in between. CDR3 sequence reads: CASSFSRDQPQHF. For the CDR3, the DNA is TGTGCCAGCAGCTTTAGCAGGGATCAGCCCCAGCATTTT. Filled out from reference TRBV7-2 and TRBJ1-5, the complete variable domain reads GAGVSQSPSNKVTEKGKDVELRCDPISGHTALYWYRQSLGQGLEFLIYFQGNSAPDKSGLPSDRFSAERTGGSVSTLTIQRTQQEDSAVYLCASSFSRDQPQHFGDGTRLSIL.